The following is a TCR beta chain sequence with its context. The antigen is not known. Looked up from germline, CDR1 is SGHTA and CDR2 is FQGNSA. This CDR3 region has 14 residues. The V gene lost 1 base and the J gene lost 4 bases, with 7 bases spanning the gap. This sample stems from a study of post-analysis software for immune sequencing data. On the study more broadly: The disease courses covered relapsing-remitting, secondary progressive and progressive-relapsing multiple sclerosis. Study-level points and caveats: The study found TRBV5-6, TRBV5-1 and TRBV20-1 among about five TRBV segments more frequent in patients than controls.

Prepared libraries of TCR beta cDNA carried unique molecular identifiers. MiXCR, applied by TCRdb to the PCR reads, yields one record per CDR3 protein. The sample consists of some 260,000 distinct CDR3 sequences, 35% to 40% of them appearing once. This sequence originates from a girl aged 5 to 17 with multiple sclerosis. The chain uses TRBV7-2 and TRBJ2-2; a weak D match, TRBD1 (5 bases). The sample consisted of blood. The CDR3 protein is CASSLGGLTGELFF. CDR3 sequence (DNA): TGTGCCAGCAGCTTAGGGGGCCTCACCGGGGAGCTGTTTTTT.